The 24 T cell receptor beta chains listed next were all sequenced from one sample in a study of beta chain features in type 1 diabetes. The entirety of the isolated RNA underwent reverse transcription, so expressed TCRB transcripts were sequenced. The assay was immunoSEQ multiplex PCR, and TCRdb's table has in-frame clones only and misses some. The sample lists about 360,000 clones, roughly 12% occurring once. Sample: naive CD4+ T cells from blood. These receptors originate from a man younger than 35 in good health.

The chain joins TRBV6-5 to TRBJ1-2, with 7 bases identical to TRBD1. Losses at the gene ends were 7 bases for V and 8 bases for J; bases not matched to a gene: 10. The CDR3 runs 13 residues. Germline-derived CDR1 and CDR2 are MNHEY and SVGAGI. The CDR3 protein is CASTDRTGRGYTF. The CDR3 DNA follows: TGTGCCAGCACCGACCGGACAGGACGCGGCTACACCTTC.

This rearrangement joins TRBV7-9 to TRBJ1-5; D ambiguous. Trimming removed 1 base from V and 0 bases from J, with 4 bases in between. The CDR3 length is 14 residues. Germline V gene data show CDR1 as SEHNR and CDR2 as FQNEAQ (reference sequence). Here the CDR3 DNA reads TGTGCCAGCAGCTTAGGTTATAGCAATCAGCCCCAGCATTTT. This codes for CASSLGYSNQPQHF.

The V and J genes are TRBV19 and TRBJ1-5; D is unresolved. Germline V gene lookup returns CDR1 LNHDA and CDR2 SQIVND (reference sequence). V shed 6 bases and J shed 6 bases, with 6 bases lying between them. This CDR3 has 11 residues. The DNA for the CDR3 is TGTGCCAGTAGCTCGGGTCAGCCCCAGCATTTT. Amino acid sequence: CASSSGQPQHF.

This clone has a handful of counts. The rearrangement uses TRBV28 and TRBJ1-2; D remains unclear. This CDR3 contains 15 residues. The ends were cut back, 2 bases at V and 3 bases at J, with 13 bases in the middle. Per germline, CDR1 MDHEN and CDR2 SYDVKM. CDR3 in DNA: TGTGCCAGCAGTTTACCAAGCCTGCTAGACTATGGCTACACCTTC. It codes for CASSLPSLLDYGYTF.

The chain joins TRBV29-1 to TRBJ1-5, with 7 bases identical to TRBD1. This CDR3 is 15 amino acids long. Unmatched junction bases numbered 11, after V lost 6 bases and J lost 3 bases. Germline-derived CDR1 and CDR2 are SQVTM and ANQGSEA. The CDR3 nucleotides are TGCAGCGTAACGGATCAGACAGGGCACAATCAGCCCCAGCATTTT. It translates to CSVTDQTGHNQPQHF. The full variable domain, in which reference TRBV29-1 and TRBJ1-5 provide the parts outside the CDR3, is SAVISQKPSRDICQRGTSLTIQCQVDSQVTMMFWYRQQPGQSLTLIATANQGSEATYESGFVIDKFPISRPNLTFSTLTVSNMSPEDSSIYLCSVTDQTGHNQPQHFGDGTRLSIL.

The rearrangement links TRBV5-1 to TRBJ2-3; 9 bases are shared with TRBD2. V gave up 4 bases and J gave up 0 bases; unmatched junction bases: 6. Germline V CDR1 and CDR2: SGHRS, YFSETQ. The CDR3 contains 16 residues. CDR3 amino acids: CASSPGLASSTDTQYF. The CDR3 coding sequence is TGCGCCAGCAGCCCGGGACTAGCCTCTAGCACAGATACGCAGTATTTT.

This chain uses TRBV28 with TRBJ2-2; 9 nucleotides agree with TRBD1. CDR3 length: 15 amino acids. The germline gives CDR1 MDHEN, CDR2 SYDVKM. V lost 8 bases and J lost 4; bases outside the gene matches: 8. CDR3 sequence reads: CASHLGTGPTGELFF. Written as DNA, the CDR3 is TGTGCCAGCCATTTGGGGACAGGGCCCACCGGGGAGCTGTTTTTT.

The chain combines TRBV4-3 with TRBJ2-7; D is unresolved. There are 13 residues in the CDR3. The V gene's germline CDR1 is LGHNA and CDR2 YSLEER. Deletions cut 1 base from V and 2 bases from J, with 6 bases between. The CDR3 nucleotides are TGCGCCAGCAGCCAAGGAGAAGCCTACGAGCAGTACTTC. Protein sequence: CASSQGEAYEQYF.

This clone has just a few counts. V gene TRBV15 combines with J gene TRBJ1-5; tentative D call: TRBD1 (5 bases). Germline V gene data show CDR1 as LNHNV and CDR2 as YYDKDF (reference sequence). The length of the CDR3 is 16 residues. The V end was cut by 2 bases, the J end by 6 bases, with 17 bases between. The CDR3 is CATSRRRGRGGQPQHF. For the CDR3, the DNA is TGTGCCACCAGCAGACGTAGGGGCCGGGGGGGTCAGCCCCAGCATTTT.

The chain employs TRBV28 and TRBJ1-1; D perhaps matches TRBD1 (5 bases). Germline V gene lookup returns CDR1 MDHEN and CDR2 SYDVKM. This CDR3 contains 13 residues. V lost 5 bases to trimming and J lost 2 bases, with 9 bases between them. The CDR3 region is CASSIRVNTEAFF. In nucleotides, the CDR3 is TGTGCCAGCAGTATCAGGGTAAACACTGAAGCTTTCTTT. Combining the CDR3 with reference TRBV28 and TRBJ1-1 gives the whole variable domain DVKVTQSSRYLVKRTGEKVFLECVQDMDHENMFWYRQDPGLGLRLIYFSYDVKMKEKGDIPEGYSVSREKKERFSLILESASTNQTSMYLCASSIRVNTEAFFGQGTRLTVV.

The J gene is TRBJ1-4, the V gene TRBV2; 8 bases are shared with TRBD1. Germline V gives CDR1 SNHLY, CDR2 FYNNEI. V shed 8 bases and J 5 bases; nucleotides not matched to a gene: 4. The CDR3 contains 13 residues. The CDR3: CASHWTGNEKLFF. CDR3 DNA: TGTGCCAGCCACTGGACAGGGAATGAAAAACTGTTTTTT.

J is TRBJ2-3 and V is TRBV7-2; no clear D. Germline V gives CDR1 SGHTA, CDR2 FQGNSA. V lost 5 bases, J lost 0 bases, and 12 bases lay in between. CDR3 size: 15 residues. CDR3 nucleotides: TGTGCCAGCAGCCCCCGGAGCATAAGCACAGATACGCAGTATTTT. This gives the protein CASSPRSISTDTQYF.

The chain combines TRBV19 with TRBJ2-7, with a possible D match to TRBD1 (6 bases). Trimming stripped 4 bases from V and 5 bases from J, with 18 bases between. CDR1 and CDR2 (germline): LNHDA, SQIVND (reference sequence). The CDR3 has 15 residues. The DNA for the CDR3 is TGTGCCAGTAGTACAGGACAGTTTGGGTTCGACGAGCAGTACTTC. Translation: CASSTGQFGFDEQYF.

V and J are TRBV7-2 and TRBJ2-3; D is unclear. Trimming removed 4 bases from V and 3 bases from J, with 17 bases in between. The CDR3 totals 16 residues. CDR1 and CDR2 (germline): SGHTA, FQGNSA. The CDR3 bases are TGTGCCAGCAGCTCAATCGCGTGGGCAAAAACAGATACGCAGTATTTT. The encoded protein is CASSSIAWAKTDTQYF.

The V and J genes are TRBV7-2 and TRBJ1-5, with D unclear. Germline V gives CDR1 SGHTA, CDR2 FQGNSA. Trimming took 0 bases from V and 0 from J, leaving 9 bases between them. This CDR3 contains 16 residues. CDR3 in amino acids: CASSLAPGNSNQPQHF. CDR3 in DNA: TGTGCCAGCAGCTTAGCGCCCGGGAATAGCAATCAGCCCCAGCATTTT.

The chain recombines TRBV15 with TRBJ1-2, with D tentatively TRBD1 (5 bases). This CDR3 spans 16 amino acids. Germline CDR1 LNHNV, CDR2 YYDKDF (reference sequence). V was trimmed by 0 bases and J by 3 bases, leaving 14 bases between them. CDR3 residues: CATSRDPRWGDYGYTF. In nucleotides, the CDR3 is TGTGCCACCAGCAGAGACCCCCGGTGGGGGGACTATGGCTACACCTTC.

The CDR3 sequence is CASRIEGDTQYF. For the CDR3, the DNA is TGTGCCAGCAGGATTGAGGGAGATACGCAGTATTTT. The chain links TRBV7-2 to TRBJ2-3; D might be TRBD2 (5 bases). V shed 6 bases and J shed 5 bases, with 9 bases lying between them. Germline-derived CDR1 and CDR2 are SGHTA and FQGNSA. The CDR3 consists of 12 residues.

A few counts support this clone. Other DNA sequences within the sample encode an identical CDR3. The chain combines TRBV6-1 with TRBJ2-7; 8 bases are shared with TRBD1. The V gene end was trimmed by 6 bases and the J gene end by 4 bases; junction bases not matched to a gene: 5. Germline lookup yields CDR1 MNHNS and CDR2 SASEGT. This CDR3 has 13 amino acids. The CDR3 DNA sequence: TGTGCCAGCAGGGGGACAGGAGATTACGAGCAGTACTTC. This translates into CASRGTGDYEQYF.

This clone was counted only a few times. Here the CDR3 reads CASTPSSGNTIYF. CDR3 nucleotides: TGCGCCAGCACTCCGAGCTCTGGAAACACCATATATTTT. J is TRBJ1-3 and V is TRBV5-1; D gene uncertain. The CDR3 loop spans 13 amino acids. The V gene's germline CDR1 is SGHRS and CDR2 YFSETQ. V lost 6 bases and J lost 0, with 7 bases in between.

The chain combines TRBV28 with TRBJ2-2; TRBD2 matches 7 bases. Looked up from germline, CDR1 is MDHEN and CDR2 is SYDVKM. Germline trimming cut 2 bases from V and 6 bases from J; bases unmatched to any gene: 9. CDR3 length: 16 amino acids. CDR3 region: CASSLSGGGRAGELFF. Written as DNA, the CDR3 is TGTGCCAGCAGTTTAAGTGGCGGGGGAAGAGCCGGGGAGCTGTTTTTT.

This clone was counted only a few times. For the CDR3, the DNA is TGCGCCAGCAGCCAAGTCACACAGGGCACAGATACGCAGTATTTT. Translation: CASSQVTQGTDTQYF. This chain joins TRBV4-3 and TRBJ2-3, with D possibly matching TRBD1 (5 bases). The V end was cut by 1 base, the J end by 1 base, with 9 bases between. The CDR3 has 15 amino acids. Germline V gene lookup returns CDR1 LGHNA and CDR2 YSLEER.

This chain links TRBV4-3 with TRBJ2-3, with D perhaps matching TRBD2 (5 bases). V dropped 1 base and J dropped 6 bases, with 14 bases sitting between them. Germline V gene data show CDR1 as LGHNA and CDR2 as YSLEER. The CDR3 extends over 15 amino acids. CDR3 loop: CASSQGELASDTQYF. DNA for the CDR3: TGCGCCAGCAGCCAAGGGGAGCTAGCTTCGGATACGCAGTATTTT.

The V call is TRBV19, the J call TRBJ1-2; 12 bases agree with TRBD1. This CDR3 spans 13 amino acids. The junction had 0 bases not matched to a gene; V was cut back by 3 bases and J by 7 bases. CDR1 and CDR2 from the germline V gene are LNHDA and SQIVND (reference sequence). The CDR3 DNA reads TGTGCCAGTAGTATGGGACAGGGGGCTGGCTACACCTTC. Protein product: CASSMGQGAGYTF.

This clone appeared a few times. No conserved phenylalanine or tryptophan is present at the end of the CDR3, so a read error is the likely explanation. No DNA is shown, since the ends of the CDR3 on it are uncertain; the CDR3 is the one TCRdb lists. The chain links TRBV2 to TRBJ2-7; TRBD1 is the table's D call and was not checked against the DNA. Germline V gene lookup returns CDR1 SNHLY and CDR2 FYNNEI. The CDR3 spans 12 amino acids, including both terminal residues. CDR3: CASSDWFGTGSS.